Listed below are T cell receptor beta chains from one sample, sequenced in a study of technical replicates of blood from a handful of donors. Assay used: immunoSEQ multiplex PCR; TCRdb lists only in-frame clones, some missing. This table has 55,000 to 85,000 clones, 95% to 98% appearing once. Sequencing used T cells isolated from PBMCs. The receptors shown here come from a human donor in good health. CDR3s include the opening cysteine and the closing phenylalanine or tryptophan. D genes are given only for firm matches. Only some rows state a clone size, as once, few, many or a class for expanded clones.

d_gene	v_gene	abundance	j_gene	CDR3aa	CDR3nt
TRBD1	TRBV13	NA	TRBJ2-3	CASSSRQGTSTDTQYF	TGTGCCAGCAGCTCCCGACAGGGCACTAGCACAGATACGCAGTATTTT
NA	TRBV5-1	NA	TRBJ1-2	CASSLQNYGYTF	TGCGCCAGCAGCTTGCAGAACTATGGCTACACCTTC
NA	TRBV6-6	NA	TRBJ1-5	CASSAGQNQPQHF	TGTGCCAGCAGTGCGGGGCAAAATCAGCCCCAGCATTTT
NA	TRBV7-2	NA	TRBJ1-1	CASSPIGREAFF	TGTGCCAGCAGCCCCATCGGCAGGGAAGCTTTCTTT
NA	TRBV23-1	NA	TRBJ2-5	CAGRGTQYF	TGCGCCGGACGGGGGACCCAGTACTTC
TRBD1	TRBV11-1	NA	TRBJ1-4	CASSLDRGGEKLFF	TGTGCCAGCAGCTTGGACAGGGGAGGCGAAAAACTGTTTTTT
TRBD1	TRBV9	once	TRBJ2-5	CASSVGSGGGQETQYF	TGTGCCAGCAGCGTAGGTTCAGGGGGTGGGCAGGAGACCCAGTACTTC
NA	TRBV11-2	NA	TRBJ2-2	CASSLQGWDGELFF	TGTGCCAGCAGCTTACAGGGGTGGGACGGGGAGCTGTTTTTT
NA	TRBV5-1	NA	TRBJ1-2	CASSLGPDYGYTF	TGCGCCAGCAGCTTGGGGCCAGACTATGGCTACACCTTC
TRBD2	TRBV5-6	NA	TRBJ2-3	CASSPLAGGADTQYF	TGTGCCAGCAGCCCGCTAGCGGGAGGGGCGGATACGCAGTATTTT
NA	TRBV27	NA	TRBJ2-3	CASSSPSVSTDTQYF	TGTGCCAGCAGTTCTCCTAGCGTCAGCACAGATACGCAGTATTTT
TRBD1	TRBV11-2	NA	TRBJ2-7	CASSLTRTGFLEQYF	TGTGCCAGCAGCTTAACCCGGACAGGCTTCCTCGAGCAGTACTTC
TRBD2	TRBV5-8	NA	TRBJ2-1	CASSLGTSGPFGRQFF	TGTGCCAGCAGCCTGGGGACTAGCGGACCCTTTGGGAGGCAGTTCTTC
NA	TRBV2	once	TRBJ1-1	CASRPELYTEAFF	TGTGCCAGCAGACCGGAGCTTTACACTGAAGCTTTCTTT
TRBD1	TRBV25-1	once	TRBJ1-1	CASSEVDRVGTEAFF	TGTGCCAGCAGTGAAGTAGACAGGGTGGGAACTGAAGCTTTCTTT
NA	TRBV5-5	NA	TRBJ2-7	CASSLGLSPYEQYF	TGTGCCAGCAGTTTGGGACTTTCCCCCTACGAGCAGTACTTC
NA	TRBV27	NA	TRBJ1-1	CASSLSELTEAFF	TGTGCCAGCAGTTTATCGGAGCTGACTGAAGCTTTCTTT
TRBD2	TRBV30	NA	TRBJ2-5	CAWSSSGSETQYF	TGTGCCTGGAGTTCTAGCGGGAGTGAGACCCAGTACTTC
NA	TRBV11-3	NA	TRBJ2-7	CASSFTTYEQYF	TGTGCCAGCAGCTTCACTACCTACGAGCAGTACTTC
TRBD2	TRBV28	NA	TRBJ2-1	CASIPLNPKREYSYNEQFF	TGTGCCAGCATTCCCCTAAACCCAAAGCGGGAGTACTCCTACAATGAGCAGTTCTTC
NA	TRBV28	NA	TRBJ2-7	CASSLTQRVEQYF	TGTGCCAGCAGTTTAACCCAGCGAGTCGAGCAGTACTTC
NA	TRBV6-5	NA	TRBJ1-5	CASSRYRVGGQPQHF	TGTGCCAGCAGTAGGTACAGGGTTGGGGGTCAGCCCCAGCATTTT
NA	TRBV15	NA	TRBJ1-2	CATSRDHNSYGYTF	TGTGCCACCAGCAGAGATCATAACAGCTATGGCTACACCTTC
NA	TRBV5-1	NA	TRBJ2-1	CASSLGGRRSYNEQFF	TGCGCCAGCAGCTTGGGAGGAAGACGATCCTACAATGAGCAGTTCTTC
NA	TRBV5-4	NA	TRBJ1-1	CASSSLGMGAFF	TGTGCCAGCAGCTCCCTCGGGATGGGAGCTTTCTTT
NA	TRBV5-1	NA	TRBJ1-1	CASSLDRLSTEAFF	TGCGCCAGCAGCTTAGACAGGCTCTCCACTGAAGCTTTCTTT
TRBD1	TRBV6-1	NA	TRBJ1-4	CASRYRGLDEKLFF	TGTGCCAGCAGATACAGGGGATTGGATGAAAAACTGTTTTTT
TRBD2	TRBV2	NA	TRBJ2-7	CASSGGPGLAGIEQYF	TGTGCCAGCAGCGGGGGACCGGGACTAGCGGGAATCGAGCAGTACTTC
NA	TRBV5-1	NA	TRBJ1-2	CASSLGGSEGYGYTF	TGCGCCAGCAGCTTGGGGGGTTCTGAGGGCTATGGCTACACCTTC
NA	TRBV5-4	NA	TRBJ2-7	CASSFGVSSYEQYF	TGTGCCAGCAGCTTCGGGGTGAGCTCCTACGAGCAGTACTTC
TRBD2	TRBV6-5	NA	TRBJ2-5	CASSRAGGGETQYF	TGTGCCAGCAGTAGAGCGGGAGGGGGGGAGACCCAGTACTTC
TRBD2	TRBV11-2	NA	TRBJ2-5	CASSLLAGAAWQETQYF	TGTGCCAGCAGCTTACTAGCGGGAGCGGCGTGGCAAGAGACCCAGTACTTC
NA	TRBV5-1	NA	TRBJ2-1	CASRRLANSLNEQFF	TGCGCCAGCAGGAGGCTAGCGAATTCTCTCAATGAGCAGTTCTTC
TRBD1	TRBV29-1	NA	TRBJ1-2	CSVDWDRGGYGYTF	TGCAGCGTTGATTGGGACAGGGGAGGCTATGGCTACACCTTC
TRBD2	TRBV9	NA	TRBJ2-1	CASRGGEVNEQFF	TGTGCCAGCAGGGGGGGGGAGGTAAATGAGCAGTTCTTC
TRBD1	TRBV5-4	NA	TRBJ1-2	CASSWSGGYYGYTF	TGTGCCAGCAGCTGGTCAGGGGGGTACTATGGCTACACCTTC
NA	TRBV5-1	NA	TRBJ2-3	CASSLQSSGTDTQYF	TGCGCCAGCAGCCTCCAATCGTCGGGCACAGATACGCAGTATTTT